This TCR beta chain comes out of a study of T-cell reconstitution after alpha-beta-depleted transplantation in children. Trimming stripped 2 bases from V and 2 bases from J, with 15 bases between. The V gene's germline CDR1 is SGHTA and CDR2 FQGTGA. The CDR3 length is 16 residues. Whole-study findings and limits: At the one-year point after transplant, T-cell counts and TCRbeta diversity were found to come mostly from T cells that had been newly produced.

Unique molecular identifiers were used in preparing the TCRbeta library. Via MiXCR, TCRdb re-called the PCR reads, giving one row per CDR3 protein. The data contain about 98,000 distinct CDR3 sequences, about 6% of them singletons. This clonotype was detected ten times or more. The target antigen is unknown. The sequences come from PBMCs, mostly from graft donor cells, collected 60 days after TCRalphabeta/CD19-depleted stem cell transplant. The receptor was derived from a female patient younger than 10 who had a stem cell transplant for Fanconi anemia, so the T cells may come from the graft donor. The V gene is TRBV7-3, the J gene TRBJ2-5; perhaps TRBD2 as D (5 bases). In DNA form, the CDR3 reads TGTGCCAGCAGCTTAGAGCCCTGGACTGATCAAGAGACCCAGTACTTC. This translates into CASSLEPWTDQETQYF.